Listed below are T cell receptor beta chains from one sample, sequenced in a study of blood T cell repertoires in COVID-19. Some clones are missing from TCRdb's copy, which holds only in-frame ones; the method was immunoSEQ multiplex PCR. The data hold around 160,000 clones, with about 87% observed a single time. Sequencing used peripheral blood. The origin of the receptors is an elderly man with acute or convalescent COVID-19. CDR3s include the opening cysteine and the closing phenylalanine or tryptophan. D genes are given only for firm matches. For some rows the clone size is stated as once, few or many, or as a class when expanded; others skip it.

d_gene,abundance,j_gene,v_gene,CDR3nt,CDR3aa
TRBD1,-,TRBJ2-5,TRBV24-1,TGTGCCACCAGTGCTACCTCAGACAGGGCTAGAGAGACCCAGTACTTC,CATSATSDRARETQYF
TRBD1,few,TRBJ1-3,TRBV29-1,TGCAGCGTTGGGCAGGGGGCATCGAACACCATATATTTT,CSVGQGASNTIYF
-,-,TRBJ2-7,TRBV19,TGTGCCAGTCGCCGGGACACACAGGCCGAGCAGTACTTC,CASRRDTQAEQYF
-,-,TRBJ1-1,TRBV9,TGTGCCAGCAGCGTAGCGGGAGGAAACACTGAAGCTTTCTTT,CASSVAGGNTEAFF
-,once,TRBJ1-6,TRBV10-1,TGCGCCCGCAGACCGAGGGGGGGGTTGGTTAATTCACCCCTCCACTTT,CARRPRGGLVNSPLHF
TRBD1,-,TRBJ1-3,TRBV4-2,TGTGCCAGCAGCCAAGGGGGACAGGGGGTCACCATATATTTT,CASSQGGQGVTIYF
-,-,TRBJ1-1,TRBV14,TGTGCCAGCAGCCTACAGGGCCCAAGTGGAGCTTTCTTT,CASSLQGPSGAFF
-,-,TRBJ1-2,TRBV30,TGTGCCTGGAGGACAGGTACTAACTATGGCTACACCTTC,CAWRTGTNYGYTF
TRBD2,-,TRBJ2-1,TRBV10-2,TGCGCCAGCAGTGGGGTACCGGGACTAGCGGGAGTCAATGAGCAGTTCTTC,CASSGVPGLAGVNEQFF
-,once,TRBJ1-2,TRBV7-6,TGTGCCAGCAGCCTGATGGGGGACAACTTCTATGGCTACACCTTC,CASSLMGDNFYGYTF
-,-,TRBJ1-5,TRBV5-5,TGTGCCAGCAGCTTGTGGGGCCTCGGCCCTCAGCCCCAGCATTTT,CASSLWGLGPQPQHF
TRBD1,-,TRBJ2-3,TRBV3-1/TRBV3-2,TGTGCCAGCAGCCAAGGGCCGGGACAGGGAACAGATACGCAGTATTTT,CASSQGPGQGTDTQYF
TRBD2,-,TRBJ2-5,TRBV24-1,TGTGCCACCAGTGAGGGTGGGACTAGCGGAGAGACCCAGTACTTC,CATSEGGTSGETQYF
-,-,TRBJ1-1,TRBV18,TGTGCCAGCTCACCATTTACTAGAGGAAGGGCGGATGAAGCTTTCTTT,CASSPFTRGRADEAFF
-,-,TRBJ1-1,TRBV9,TGTGCCAGCAGCCCGCAACCCCAGGGATACACTGAAGCTTTCTTT,CASSPQPQGYTEAFF
-,-,TRBJ2-1,TRBV6-2/TRBV6-3,TGTGCCAGCAGTTCGGGTTTGAGCTACGACTACAATGAGCAGTTCTTC,CASSSGLSYDYNEQFF
-,-,TRBJ1-5,TRBV3-1/TRBV3-2,TGTGCCAGCGGATTCGACAGTCCCCAGCATTTT,CASGFDSPQHF
TRBD2,-,TRBJ2-1,TRBV5-4,TGTGCCAGCAGGGGGGGATTAGCGGGAGAATCCTACAATGAGCAGTTCTTC,CASRGGLAGESYNEQFF
-,-,TRBJ1-2,TRBV5-1,TGCGCCAGCAGCTTGTCGGGGTCGGAAGGCTACACCTTC,CASSLSGSEGYTF
-,-,TRBJ1-1,TRBV5-8,TGTGCCAGCAGCTTTTTCGGGACACTGAACACTGAAGCTTTCTTT,CASSFFGTLNTEAFF
TRBD1,-,TRBJ2-7,TRBV19,TGTGCCAGTAGTATAACGGGACAGGGAAGCCTAAGACGCTACGAGCAGTACTTC,CASSITGQGSLRRYEQYF
-,-,TRBJ1-6,TRBV6-2/TRBV6-3,TGTGCCAGCAGCCGACCAATCAACAGTTCACCCCTCCACTTT,CASSRPINSSPLHF
-,-,TRBJ2-3,TRBV28,TGTGCCAGCAGTTTAACAGCCAAAACGCAGTATTTT,CASSLTAKTQYF
-,-,TRBJ1-2,TRBV6-6,TGTGCCAGCAATTACCGGACAGAGTCTAACTATGGCTACACCTTC,CASNYRTESNYGYTF
-,-,TRBJ2-3,TRBV18,TGTGCCAGCTCACCTACGGGTCCACCGTTGGCAGATACAACGCAGTATTTT,CASSPTGPPLADTTQYF
TRBD2,-,TRBJ2-1,TRBV4-2,TGTGCCAGCAGCCAAGATAGGGCGGGGGGGCGCGGTGAGCAGTTCTTC,CASSQDRAGGRGEQFF
-,-,TRBJ1-2,TRBV7-9,TGTGCCAGCAGCTTAGGCGGGGGCAGGGCCAGCTATGGCTACACCTTC,CASSLGGGRASYGYTF
-,-,TRBJ2-5,TRBV20-1,TGCAGTGCCGTCCACCGGGAGACCCAGTACTTC,CSAVHRETQYF
TRBD1,many,TRBJ1-2,TRBV27,TGTGCCAGCAGTTTTGGACAGGGTTGGGCCTATGGCTACACCTTC,CASSFGQGWAYGYTF
TRBD2,-,TRBJ2-2,TRBV24-1,TGTGCCGCGAGGACTAGCGGGAGCGGGGAGCTGTTTTTT,CAARTSGSGELFF
-,-,TRBJ1-6,TRBV5-5,TGTGCCAGCAGCTTGGCATGGGGCTTGTATAATTCACCCCTCCACTTT,CASSLAWGLYNSPLHF
-,-,TRBJ1-1,TRBV7-9,TGTGCCAGCAGCTTAGTGGACGCGGGGACTGAAGCTTTCTTT,CASSLVDAGTEAFF
TRBD1,-,TRBJ2-7,TRBV27,TGTGCCAGCAGGCGATCCGGGACAGGGACCTACGAGCAGTACTTC,CASRRSGTGTYEQYF
TRBD1,-,TRBJ1-1,TRBV2,TGTGCCAGCAGTCGGACAGGAATGAACACTGAAGCTTTCTTT,CASSRTGMNTEAFF
-,-,TRBJ1-6,TRBV27,TGTGCCAGCAGTTTAAGGGGTTATACTTCACCCCTCCACTTT,CASSLRGYTSPLHF
-,-,TRBJ1-4,TRBV9,TGTGCCAGCAGCGGACATCAACAGGGACCAAGTGAAAAACTGTTTTTT,CASSGHQQGPSEKLFF
TRBD2,-,TRBJ2-5,TRBV19,TGTGCCAGTAGTATATTAGCGGGAGGCCAAGAGACCCAGTACTTC,CASSILAGGQETQYF
TRBD1,once,TRBJ2-7,TRBV27,TGTGCCAGTAAACAGGGGAGCTCCTACGAGCAGTACTTC,CASKQGSSYEQYF
TRBD2,-,TRBJ2-3,TRBV5-1,TGCGCCAGCAATCGTCTATTGAGCGGGGGTACAGATACGCAGTATTTT,CASNRLLSGGTDTQYF
TRBD1,-,TRBJ1-2,TRBV28,TGTGCCAGCAGTTTCCATGCAGGGGGCGGTGGCTACACCTTC,CASSFHAGGGGYTF
-,medium-sized,TRBJ2-3,TRBV10-2,TGCGCCAGCAGTGAGTCGCCGGTTAGCACAGATACGCAGTATTTT,CASSESPVSTDTQYF
-,-,TRBJ1-4,TRBV5-1,TGCGCCAGCAGCTTTGAAGGGGCGAGGGAAAAACTGTTTTTT,CASSFEGAREKLFF
-,-,TRBJ1-5,TRBV20-1,TGCAGTGCTAGTCGCGGCCGCGGGGAGCCCCAGCATTTT,CSASRGRGEPQHF
TRBD1,-,TRBJ2-7,TRBV28,TGTGCCAGCAGTTTAGTAGGGGGCCGCTACGAGCAGTACTTC,CASSLVGGRYEQYF
TRBD2,once,TRBJ2-3,TRBV3-1/TRBV3-2,TGTGCCAGCAGCCAAGATTTCAGCGGGATTGGGGCAGATACGCAGTATTTT,CASSQDFSGIGADTQYF
TRBD1,-,TRBJ2-7,TRBV6-5,TGTGCCAGCAGTTCTCCTGGACAGGGGGCGTACGAGCAGTACTTC,CASSSPGQGAYEQYF
-,-,TRBJ1-3,TRBV10-1,TGCGCCAGCAGTGAGTCGCGGGGGCCCTCTGGAAACACCATATATTTT,CASSESRGPSGNTIYF
TRBD1,-,TRBJ2-5,TRBV28,TGTGCCAGCAGACCCGGGACAGGGGAAGAGACCCAGTACTTC,CASRPGTGEETQYF
TRBD1,-,TRBJ1-3,TRBV2,TGTGCCAGCAGGCCACAGGGGGTTGGCAACACCATATATTTT,CASRPQGVGNTIYF
-,-,TRBJ1-2,TRBV4-1,TGCGCCAGCAGCCAAGGGGAGCGGGGAGCCTATGGCTACACCTTC,CASSQGERGAYGYTF
TRBD1,-,TRBJ2-1,TRBV27,TGTGCCAGCAGTTCTTGGACAGGGATCCATGAGCAGTTCTTC,CASSSWTGIHEQFF
-,-,TRBJ2-3,TRBV19,TGTGCCAGTAGTCTAAAAGGAGTGGGGGCGGATACGCAGTATTTT,CASSLKGVGADTQYF
-,-,TRBJ1-5,TRBV6-4,TGTGCCAGCAGTGGGGGCGGAAGGGGGACAAAAAATCAGCCCCAGCATTTT,CASSGGGRGTKNQPQHF
-,-,TRBJ1-2,TRBV4-1,TGCGCCAGCAGCCAAGGAGGGAGACGAAAGCAGCCATTCTATGGCTACACCTTC,CASSQGGRRKQPFYGYTF
TRBD1,-,TRBJ2-7,TRBV14,TGTGCCAGCAGCCAATATCTAGGACAGGGAATCCACGAGCAGTACTTC,CASSQYLGQGIHEQYF
TRBD1,-,TRBJ2-5,TRBV19,TGTGCCAGTAGTACCCGGACAGGGTCCGAGACCCAGTACTTC,CASSTRTGSETQYF
-,-,TRBJ2-6,TRBV14,TGTGCCAGCAGCCTTCGCCTTCGGGGGGCAACGGACGGGGCCAACGTCCTGACTTTC,CASSLRLRGATDGANVLTF
TRBD1,-,TRBJ1-5,TRBV28,TGTGCCAGCAGCCTACAGGGGGCGATCAATCAGCCCCAGCATTTT,CASSLQGAINQPQHF